This TCR beta chain was retrieved from a study of T cells in Graves' hyperthyroidism and ophthalmopathy. Overall study findings and caveats: Researchers found most expanded thyroid clonotypes above 0.001 in blood as well.

With regard to this clonotype: Antigen: not known. A much more abundant neighbour one base away suggests this may be a read error.

CDR1 is MNHNS and CDR2 is SASEGT in the germline V gene. V was clipped by 6 bases and J by 6 bases, with 12 bases between them. The CDR3 has 14 amino acids. Template material for amplifying TCR beta CDR3 regions consisted of RNA transcripts. Initially, a first-round RT-PCR of the TCR CDR3 employed the HTBI primer set. Each CDR3 protein is one row after TCRdb ran MiXCR on the multiplex PCR reads. The sample shows around 600,000 distinct CDR3 sequences, about a sixth of them seen only once. For ophthalmopathy patients, the Clinical Activity Score was at least 3 and the NOSPECS grade at least 4; duration was under 3 months. Orbital computed tomography, thyroid ultrasound, serum thyroxine and TRAb, and clinical symptoms together informed the diagnoses.

This sequence was found in a woman in her forties with Graves' ophthalmopathy. The chain recombines TRBV6-1 with TRBJ1-6, with D uncertain. The source material was blood. The CDR3 sequence is CASSGVKINSPLHF. The DNA for the CDR3 is TGTGCCAGCAGCGGAGTCAAGATTAATTCACCCCTCCACTTT.